This T cell receptor beta chain was observed in a study of blood T cell repertoires in COVID-19 (TCRdb year 2020). Regarding the study in general: The collaborator samples originated in the United States, Italy and Spain and spanned the acute and convalescent phases of COVID-19. The material from the prospective study consisted of cDNA or gDNA derived from T cells, B-cell-depleted T cells, or PBMCs. Subjects who had been exposed to COVID-19, were actively infected with it, or had recovered from it provided the deeply sampled blood TCRbeta repertoires that made up the dataset. The repertoires were released in a freely available public database meant as a resource for research on the immune response to SARS-CoV-2. Samples were obtained from the ongoing ImmuneRACE study (first 160 participants) and from 1,200 or so subjects provided by 6 global collaborators. The sample metadata nearly always contained a de-identified subject ID, COVID-19 status, age in years and sex. Where available, HLA class I and class II types were taken from metadata supplied by the sample provider and were not determined by assay-based typing. General findings and caveats noted by the study authors: Clinical and demographic metadata were provided uncurated, with the amount varying by source and participant.

Participants in the prospective study were aged about 18 to 95 years, lived in under 30 United States geographic areas, and enrolled through a virtual design. In the prospective study, cohorts were assigned on the basis of participant-reported clinical history obtained from a screening survey and a study questionnaire. ImmuneRACE Cohort 3 recovered participants were defined by two consecutive negative NP/OP PCR tests, healthcare professional clearance, or symptom resolution. Each participant in the prospective study had whole blood, serum and a nasopharyngeal or oropharyngeal swab collected by mobile phlebotomists. Additional blood draws and questionnaires over an approximately 2-month period could optionally be provided by prospective study participants. Before DNA extraction, blood samples from the prospective study were shipped at room temperature or frozen. Between the V and J ends, shortened by 7 bases and 1 base respectively, the junction contains 10 bases. From its cysteine to its phenylalanine, the CDR3 spans 13 amino acids. Kept here is only the CDR3 DNA, which spans 39 bases and is read in frame from base 1. CDR1 MDHEN and CDR2 SYDVKM were looked up in the germline V gene.

With respect to this clone: Which antigen it targets is not known. Base qualities are not provided; no much larger clone lies one nucleotide away.

TCRbeta CDR3 regions were amplified from genomic DNA by means of the immunoSEQ Assay, a bias-controlled multiplex PCR. The original methods were these. Nucleated cell counts per sample were estimated from amplification of reference gene primers within the assay. Sequence reads were collapsed and filtered to measure the absolute abundance of every unique TCRbeta CDR3 rearrangement. For each sample, productive Simpson clonality was calculated as the square root of Simpson's diversity index across productive rearrangements. In its TCRdb copy, this immuneACCESS table keeps in-frame sequences only and misses some clones. Where compared with another copy, unresolved V genes explain less than half of these, and the others have no known cause. From that table come the V and J calls and clone size; the DNA was used to work out D and trimming. This sample lists fewer than 400,000 clones; 89% were detected once. 1.7% of the sample belongs to the ten largest clones.

This receptor was taken from a woman younger than 45 who had recovered from COVID-19. The material sequenced was PBMCs or T cells enriched from blood (not recorded which). This chain is built from TRBV28 and TRBJ1-1; no D gene is confidently identified. The DNA is TGTGCCAGCACAAGTACTACGAACACTGAAGCTTTCTTT. It translates as CASTSTTNTEAFF.